A selection of T cell receptor beta chains follows, all from one sample in a study of T cell changes during pregnancy in multiple sclerosis. TCRdb's copy holds only in-frame clones and misses some; the assay was immunoSEQ multiplex PCR. Among roughly 64,000 clones listed, about 96% were seen once. The specimen was CD8+ T cells from peripheral blood mononuclear cells, collected after pregnancy. The receptors come from a female donor with multiple sclerosis, enrolled in a pregnancy study. Both conserved end residues are part of each CDR3. Fields, in order: clone size, V gene, J gene, D gene, CDR3 DNA, CDR3 protein. The D gene is left open where the match is weak. The listing skips clone size in some rows; elsewhere it reads once, few, many or a size class.

>NA|TRBV10-3|TRBJ2-5|NA
TGTGCCATCAGCGACTCGTACCAAGAGACCCAGTACTTC
CAISDSYQETQYF
>NA|TRBV11-3|TRBJ2-2|NA
TGTGCCAGCAGCTTGGGCAGTCGACTGTTTTTT
CASSLGSRLFF
>NA|TRBV14|TRBJ1-3|NA
TGTGCCAGCAGCCAAAACCAGATCTCTGGAAACACCATATATTTT
CASSQNQISGNTIYF
>NA|TRBV11-2|TRBJ2-5|NA
TGTGCCAGCAGCTTACAGGGGCGAGAGACCCAGTACTTC
CASSLQGRETQYF
>NA|TRBV28|TRBJ1-2|NA
TGTGCCAGCAGTTTCCGGGGGTATGGCTACACCTTC
CASSFRGYGYTF
>NA|TRBV6-1|TRBJ2-6|NA
TGTGCCAGCTTCTCCAGGGTAGATGGGGCCAACGTCCTGACTTTC
CASFSRVDGANVLTF
>NA|TRBV7-9|TRBJ1-1|TRBD1
TGTGCCAGCAGCTTAGGTTCAGGGGGCTCCTTGACTGAAGCTTTCTTT
CASSLGSGGSLTEAFF
>once|TRBV30|TRBJ2-3|TRBD2
TGTGCCTGGAGTGTAGGACTAGCGGGGGTGGCAGATACGCAGTATTTT
CAWSVGLAGVADTQYF
>NA|TRBV6-6|TRBJ1-5|NA
TGTGCCAGCAGTTACTCCCCCGGGATTCAGCCCCAGCATTTT
CASSYSPGIQPQHF
>once|TRBV4-1|TRBJ2-3|NA
TGCGCCAGCAGCCAAGTCGGAGGGGCAGATACGCAGTATTTT
CASSQVGGADTQYF
>NA|TRBV7-9|TRBJ2-1|TRBD1
TGTGCCAGCAGCTCAGGACAGGGTTGGTTCTTC
CASSSGQGWFF
>NA|TRBV7-9|TRBJ2-3|TRBD2
TGTGCCAGCAGCTTAACAACTAGCGGAAGCACAGATACGCAGTATTTT
CASSLTTSGSTDTQYF
>NA|TRBV2|TRBJ2-1|TRBD1
TGTGCCAGCAGCGAAATCCCGGGGACAGCCGTCAATGAGCAGTTCTTC
CASSEIPGTAVNEQFF
>NA|TRBV7-9|TRBJ2-1|TRBD1
TGTGCCAGCAGATCAACAGGGGGCGCCGGCAATGAGCAGTTCTTC
CASRSTGGAGNEQFF
>NA|TRBV5-1|TRBJ2-3|TRBD2
TGCGCCAGCAGCTTGGAGGCTAGCGGGAGGGCCACAGATACGCAGTATTTT
CASSLEASGRATDTQYF
>NA|TRBV9|TRBJ2-1|NA
TGTGCCAGCAGCGATAAGCAGGGTAGATCCTACAATGAGCAGTTCTTC
CASSDKQGRSYNEQFF
>NA|TRBV13|TRBJ2-5|TRBD2
TGTGCCAGCAGCTCCCCGTTCCGGGAGGGCCGAGAGACCCAGTACTTC
CASSSPFREGRETQYF
>NA|TRBV19|TRBJ2-7|NA
TGTGCCAGTAGTGGAAACAGGGCCAACGAGCAGTACTTC
CASSGNRANEQYF
>NA|TRBV28|TRBJ2-1|TRBD2
TGTGCCAGCAGTTTATTAGCGGGAGGGTCTGGTGAGCAGTTCTTC
CASSLLAGGSGEQFF
>NA|TRBV7-9|TRBJ2-5|NA
TGTGCCAGCAGCTCCCCCAGGGACACCATCGAGACCCAGTACTTC
CASSSPRDTIETQYF
>NA|TRBV6-5|TRBJ1-2|TRBD1
TGTGCCAGCAGTTACGGACAGGGAGGAGATGGCTACACCTTC
CASSYGQGGDGYTF
>NA|TRBV9|TRBJ2-7|TRBD1
TGTGCCAGCAGCGTTTGGGACAGGGGGATGGACGAGCAGTACTTC
CASSVWDRGMDEQYF